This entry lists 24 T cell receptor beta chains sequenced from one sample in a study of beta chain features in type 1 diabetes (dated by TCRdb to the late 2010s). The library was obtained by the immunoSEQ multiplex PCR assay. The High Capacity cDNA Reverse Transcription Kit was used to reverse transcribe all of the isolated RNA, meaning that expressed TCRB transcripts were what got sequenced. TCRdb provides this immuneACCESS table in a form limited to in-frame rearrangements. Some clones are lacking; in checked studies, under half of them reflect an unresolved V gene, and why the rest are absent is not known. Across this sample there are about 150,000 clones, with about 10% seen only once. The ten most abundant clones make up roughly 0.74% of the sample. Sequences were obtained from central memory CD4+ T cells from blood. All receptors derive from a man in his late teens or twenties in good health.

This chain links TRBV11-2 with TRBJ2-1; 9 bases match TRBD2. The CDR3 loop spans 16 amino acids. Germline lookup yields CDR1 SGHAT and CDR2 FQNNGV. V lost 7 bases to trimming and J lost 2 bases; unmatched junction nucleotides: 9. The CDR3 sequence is CASTTGGGGAYNEQFF. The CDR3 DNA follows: TGTGCCAGCACCACGGGTGGCGGGGGGGCCTACAATGAGCAGTTCTTC. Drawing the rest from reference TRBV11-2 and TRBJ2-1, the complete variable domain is EAGVAQSPRYKIIEKRQSVAFWCNPISGHATLYWYQQILGQGPKLLIQFQNNGVVDDSQLPKDRFSAERLKGVDSTLKIQPAKLEDSAVYLCASTTGGGGAYNEQFFGPGTRLTVL.

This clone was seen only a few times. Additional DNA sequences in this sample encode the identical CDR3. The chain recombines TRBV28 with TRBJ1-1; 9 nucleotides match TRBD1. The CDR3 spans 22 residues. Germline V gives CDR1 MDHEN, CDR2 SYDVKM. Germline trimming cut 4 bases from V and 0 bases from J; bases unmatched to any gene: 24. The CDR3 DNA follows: TGTGCCAGCAGTTACCCCACCGGGACAGGGAATTTTGTAAAAAAAATGAACACTGAAGCTTTCTTT. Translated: CASSYPTGTGNFVKKMNTEAFF.

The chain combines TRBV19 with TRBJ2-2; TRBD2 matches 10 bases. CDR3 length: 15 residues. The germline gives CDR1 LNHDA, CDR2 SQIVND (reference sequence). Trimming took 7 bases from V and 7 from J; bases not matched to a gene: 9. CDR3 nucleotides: TGTGCCAGTATGGAAGGGGCTAGCGGGGGCGGGGAGCTGTTTTTT. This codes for CASMEGASGGGELFF.

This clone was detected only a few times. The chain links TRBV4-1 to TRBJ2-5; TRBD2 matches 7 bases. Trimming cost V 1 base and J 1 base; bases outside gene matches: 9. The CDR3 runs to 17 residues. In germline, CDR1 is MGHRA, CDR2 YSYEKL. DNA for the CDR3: TGCGCCAGCAGCCAAGGAATTGGGCGGGGGTTCCAAGAGACCCAGTACTTC. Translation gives CASSQGIGRGFQETQYF.

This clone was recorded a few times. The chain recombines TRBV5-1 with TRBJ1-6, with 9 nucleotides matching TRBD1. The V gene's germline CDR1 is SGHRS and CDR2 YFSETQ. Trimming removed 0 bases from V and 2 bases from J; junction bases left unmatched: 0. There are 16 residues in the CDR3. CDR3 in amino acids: CASSLGQGAYNSPLHF. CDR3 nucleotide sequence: TGCGCCAGCAGCTTGGGACAGGGGGCCTATAATTCACCCCTCCACTTT.

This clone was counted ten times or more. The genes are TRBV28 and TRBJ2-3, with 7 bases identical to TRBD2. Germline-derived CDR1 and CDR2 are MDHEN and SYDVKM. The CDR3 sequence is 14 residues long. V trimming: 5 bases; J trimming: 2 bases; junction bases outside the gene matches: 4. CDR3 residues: CASSPSGATDTQYF. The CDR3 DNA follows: TGTGCCAGCAGTCCTAGCGGAGCCACAGATACGCAGTATTTT.

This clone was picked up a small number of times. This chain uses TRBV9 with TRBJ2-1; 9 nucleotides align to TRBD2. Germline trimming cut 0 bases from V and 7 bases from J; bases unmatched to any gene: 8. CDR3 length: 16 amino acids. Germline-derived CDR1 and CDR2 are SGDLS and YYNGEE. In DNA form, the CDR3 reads TGTGCCAGCAGCGTAGCGCGGGGGGGGCTTGAGAATGAGCAGTTCTTC. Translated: CASSVARGGLENEQFF.

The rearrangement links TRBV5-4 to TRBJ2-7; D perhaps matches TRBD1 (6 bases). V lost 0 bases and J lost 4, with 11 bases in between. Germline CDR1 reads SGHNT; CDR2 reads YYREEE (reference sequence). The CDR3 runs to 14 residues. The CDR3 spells CASSLGSGVYEQYF. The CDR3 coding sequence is TGTGCCAGCAGCTTGGGGTCAGGGGTGTACGAGCAGTACTTC.

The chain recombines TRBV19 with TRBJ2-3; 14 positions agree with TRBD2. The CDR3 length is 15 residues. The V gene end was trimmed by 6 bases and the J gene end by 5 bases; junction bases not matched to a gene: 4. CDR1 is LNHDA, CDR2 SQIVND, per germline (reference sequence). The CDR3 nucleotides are TGTGCCAGTAGCTACGGACTAGCGGGGGGAGATACGCAGTATTTT. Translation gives CASSYGLAGGDTQYF.

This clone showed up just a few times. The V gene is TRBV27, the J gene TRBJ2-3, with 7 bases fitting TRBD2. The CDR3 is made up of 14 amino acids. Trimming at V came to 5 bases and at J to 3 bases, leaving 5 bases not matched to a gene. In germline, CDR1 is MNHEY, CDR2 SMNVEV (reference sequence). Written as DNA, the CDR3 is TGTGCCAGCAGTACTCGGGGACTAACAGATACGCAGTATTTT. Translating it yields CASSTRGLTDTQYF.

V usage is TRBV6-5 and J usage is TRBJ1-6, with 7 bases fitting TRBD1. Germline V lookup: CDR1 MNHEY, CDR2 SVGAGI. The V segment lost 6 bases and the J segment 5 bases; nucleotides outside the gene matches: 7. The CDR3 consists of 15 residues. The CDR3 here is CASRDGTANNSPLHF. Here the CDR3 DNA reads TGTGCCAGCAGGGACGGGACAGCGAATAATTCACCCCTCCACTTT.

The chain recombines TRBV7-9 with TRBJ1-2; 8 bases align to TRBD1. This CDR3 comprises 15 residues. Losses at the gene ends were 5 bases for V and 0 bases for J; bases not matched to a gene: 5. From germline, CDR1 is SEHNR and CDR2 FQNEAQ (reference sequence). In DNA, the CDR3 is TGTGCCAGCAGCCCAACACAGGGGGCTAACTATGGCTACACCTTC. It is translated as CASSPTQGANYGYTF. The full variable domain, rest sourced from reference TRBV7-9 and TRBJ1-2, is DTGVSQNPRHKITKRGQNVTFRCDPISEHNRLYWYRQTLGQGPEFLTYFQNEAQLEKSRLLSDRFSAERPKGSFSTLEIQRTEQGDSAMYLCASSPTQGANYGYTFGSGTRLTVV.

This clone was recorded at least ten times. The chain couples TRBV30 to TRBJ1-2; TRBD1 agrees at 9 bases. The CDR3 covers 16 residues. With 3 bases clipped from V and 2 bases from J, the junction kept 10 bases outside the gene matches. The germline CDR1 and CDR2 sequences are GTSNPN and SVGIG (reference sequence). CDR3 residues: CAWRVPRDRENYGYTF. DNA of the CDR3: TGTGCCTGGAGGGTTCCACGGGACAGGGAAAACTATGGCTACACCTTC.

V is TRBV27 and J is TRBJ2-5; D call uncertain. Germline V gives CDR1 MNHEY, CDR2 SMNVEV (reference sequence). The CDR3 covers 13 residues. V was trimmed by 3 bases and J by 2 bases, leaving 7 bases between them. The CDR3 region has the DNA TGTGCCAGCAGTTTGGGCAGACAAGAGACCCAGTACTTC. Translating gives CASSLGRQETQYF.

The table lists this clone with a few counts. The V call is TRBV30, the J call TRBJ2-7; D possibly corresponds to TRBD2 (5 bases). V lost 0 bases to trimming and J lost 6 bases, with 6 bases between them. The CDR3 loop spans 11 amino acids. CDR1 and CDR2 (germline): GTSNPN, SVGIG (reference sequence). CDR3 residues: CAWSVEAEQYF. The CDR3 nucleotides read TGTGCCTGGAGTGTGGAGGCCGAGCAGTACTTC. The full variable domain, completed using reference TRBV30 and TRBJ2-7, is SQTIHQWPATLVQPVGSPLSLECTVEGTSNPNLYWYRQAAGRGLQLLFYSVGIGQISSEVPQNLSASRPQDRQFILSSKKLLLSDSGFYLCAWSVEAEQYFGPGTRLTVT.

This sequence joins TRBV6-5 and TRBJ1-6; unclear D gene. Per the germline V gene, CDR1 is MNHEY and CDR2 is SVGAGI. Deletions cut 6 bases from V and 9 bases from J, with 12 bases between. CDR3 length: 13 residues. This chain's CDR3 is CASRPPRGSPLHF. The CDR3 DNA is TGTGCCAGCAGGCCCCCGCGGGGTTCACCCCTCCACTTT.

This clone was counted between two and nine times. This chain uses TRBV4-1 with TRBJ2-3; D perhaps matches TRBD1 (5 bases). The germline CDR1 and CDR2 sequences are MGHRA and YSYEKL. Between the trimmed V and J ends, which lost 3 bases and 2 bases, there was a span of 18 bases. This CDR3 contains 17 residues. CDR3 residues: CASSHSRSGLITDTQYF. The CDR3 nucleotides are TGCGCCAGCAGCCACTCACGATCAGGGCTAATCACAGATACGCAGTATTTT.

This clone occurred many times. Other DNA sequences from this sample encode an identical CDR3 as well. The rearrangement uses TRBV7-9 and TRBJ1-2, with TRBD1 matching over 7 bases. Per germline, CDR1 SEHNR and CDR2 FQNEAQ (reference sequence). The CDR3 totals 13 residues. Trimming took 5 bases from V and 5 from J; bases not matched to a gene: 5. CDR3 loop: CASSPGQRYGYTF. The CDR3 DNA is TGTGCCAGCAGCCCGGGACAGCGGTATGGCTACACCTTC.

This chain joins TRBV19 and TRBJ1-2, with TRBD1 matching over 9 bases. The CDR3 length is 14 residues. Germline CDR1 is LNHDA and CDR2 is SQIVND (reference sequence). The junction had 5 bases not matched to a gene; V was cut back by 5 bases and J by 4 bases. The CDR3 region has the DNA TGTGCCAGTAGTCAGGACAGGGGAAGCTATGGCTACACCTTC. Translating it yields CASSQDRGSYGYTF.

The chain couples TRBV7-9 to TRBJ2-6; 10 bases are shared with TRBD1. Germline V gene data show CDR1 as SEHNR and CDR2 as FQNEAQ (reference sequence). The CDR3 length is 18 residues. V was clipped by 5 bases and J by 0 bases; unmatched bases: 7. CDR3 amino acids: CASSPGQGSLSGANVLTF. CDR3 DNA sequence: TGTGCCAGCAGCCCGGGACAGGGGTCCCTCTCTGGGGCCAACGTCCTGACTTTC.

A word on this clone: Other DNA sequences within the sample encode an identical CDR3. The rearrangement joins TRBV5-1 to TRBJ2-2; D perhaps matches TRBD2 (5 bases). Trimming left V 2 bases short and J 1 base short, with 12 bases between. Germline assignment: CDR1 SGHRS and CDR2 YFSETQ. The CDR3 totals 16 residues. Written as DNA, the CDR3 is TGCGCCAGCAGCTTAGGCGAGCGGAGGAACACCGGGGAGCTGTTTTTT. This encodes CASSLGERRNTGELFF.

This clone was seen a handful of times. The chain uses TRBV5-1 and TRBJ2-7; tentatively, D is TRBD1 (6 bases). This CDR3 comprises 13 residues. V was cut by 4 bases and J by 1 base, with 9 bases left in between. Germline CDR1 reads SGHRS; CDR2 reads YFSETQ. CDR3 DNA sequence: TGCGCCAGCAGCGACACAGGGTCCTACGAGCAGTACTTC. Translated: CASSDTGSYEQYF.

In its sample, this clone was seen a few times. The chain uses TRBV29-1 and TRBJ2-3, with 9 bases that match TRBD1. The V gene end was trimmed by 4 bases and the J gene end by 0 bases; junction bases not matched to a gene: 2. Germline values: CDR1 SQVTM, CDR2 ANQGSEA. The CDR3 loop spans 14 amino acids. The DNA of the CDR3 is TGCAGCGTTGGGACAGGGGCTAGCACAGATACGCAGTATTTT. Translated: CSVGTGASTDTQYF.

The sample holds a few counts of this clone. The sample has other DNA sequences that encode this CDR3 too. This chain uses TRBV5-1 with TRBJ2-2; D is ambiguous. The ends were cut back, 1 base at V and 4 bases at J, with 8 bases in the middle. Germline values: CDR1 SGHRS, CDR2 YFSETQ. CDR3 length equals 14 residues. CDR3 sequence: CASSLYPGTGELFF. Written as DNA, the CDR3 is TGCGCCAGCAGCTTGTACCCGGGCACCGGGGAGCTGTTTTTT.